This passage covers 14 T cell receptor beta chains from one sample sequenced in a study of blood T cell repertoires in COVID-19. The repertoire was sequenced with immunoSEQ multiplex PCR; TCRdb's copy has only in-frame clones and lacks some. In the table there are about 210,000 clones, about 89% of which are singletons. The sample was PBMCs or T cells enriched from blood (not recorded which). Receptor source: a woman aged 18-29 years who had recovered from COVID-19.

The V gene is TRBV28, the J gene TRBJ2-7; D is possibly TRBD1 (6 bases). From germline, CDR1 is MDHEN and CDR2 SYDVKM. V lost 7 bases and J 5 bases, leaving 18 bases between the germline ends. The CDR3 is 14 amino acids. In DNA form, the CDR3 reads TGTGCCAGCACGCTAACAGGGCGCGTCAACGAGCAGTACTTC. Protein sequence: CASTLTGRVNEQYF.

This clone appeared a single time. The genes are TRBV29-1 and TRBJ2-1, with a tentative D call TRBD2 (5 bases). Germline CDR1 reads SQVTM; CDR2 reads ANQGSEA. The CDR3 is 11 residues long. Trimming stripped 6 bases from V and 8 bases from J, with 11 bases between. The CDR3 reads CSVAPRDEQFF. The CDR3 DNA reads as TGCAGCGTCGCCCCGAGGGATGAGCAGTTCTTC.

The V call is TRBV28, the J call TRBJ1-2; possibly TRBD1 for D (5 bases). Germline CDR1 and CDR2: MDHEN and SYDVKM. Trimming pared 4 bases from V and 8 bases from J, leaving 17 bases between. The CDR3 covers 14 residues. The CDR3 DNA follows: TGTGCCAGCAGTTGGGGGGATTCGCGACTGGGCTACACCTTC. It codes for CASSWGDSRLGYTF.

The gene calls are TRBV6-5 and TRBJ1-2; maybe TRBD1 (6 bases). The germline gives CDR1 MNHEY, CDR2 SVGAGI. This CDR3 has 15 amino acids. Between the trimmed V and J ends, which lost 4 bases and 2 bases, there was a span of 14 bases. The CDR3 reads CASSSIDRPNYGYTF. The CDR3 DNA is TGTGCCAGCAGTTCCATAGACAGGCCCAACTATGGCTACACCTTC.

The genes are TRBV7-9 and TRBJ1-4; D perhaps matches TRBD1 (5 bases). The V and J ends lost 5 bases and 4 bases respectively, with 14 bases between them. Per germline, CDR1 SEHNR and CDR2 FQNEAQ (reference sequence). CDR3 length: 15 residues. The CDR3 here is CASSGDRAFNEKLFF. Here the CDR3 DNA reads TGTGCCAGCAGCGGAGACAGAGCTTTTAATGAAAAACTGTTTTTT.

The chain is built from TRBV6-5 and TRBJ2-3; D might be TRBD1 (7 bases). The germline V gene has CDR1 MNHEY and CDR2 SVGAGI. Between the trimmed V and J ends, which lost 7 bases and 1 base, there was a span of 15 bases. The CDR3 has 15 amino acids. The DNA for the CDR3 is TGTGCCAGCACTCGAACCAGGGGGGGCACAGATACGCAGTATTTT. Its protein is CASTRTRGGTDTQYF.

CDR3: CASSVEPRMNTEAFF. The CDR3 DNA sequence: TGTGCCAGCAGCGTAGAACCGAGAATGAACACTGAAGCTTTCTTT. The chain has TRBV9 and TRBJ1-1, with no clear D. This CDR3 is built from 15 residues. Germline loops: CDR1 SGDLS, CDR2 YYNGEE. V dropped 0 bases and J dropped 0 bases, with 9 bases sitting between them. The whole variable domain, filled in from reference TRBV9 and TRBJ1-1, reads DSGVTQTPKHLITATGQRVTLRCSPRSGDLSVYWYQQSLDQGLQFLIQYYNGEERAKGNILERFSAQQFPDLHSELNLSSLELGDSALYFCASSVEPRMNTEAFFGQGTRLTVV.

The chain employs TRBV7-3 and TRBJ1-1; unclear D gene. Per germline, CDR1 SGHTA and CDR2 FQGTGA. This CDR3 is built from 16 residues. The V gene lost 4 bases and the J gene lost 0 bases, with 15 bases spanning the gap. The CDR3 loop is CASSYGSETMNTEAFF. In DNA form, the CDR3 reads TGTGCCAGCAGCTACGGGTCGGAGACCATGAACACTGAAGCTTTCTTT.

The gene calls are TRBV30 and TRBJ1-3; no firm D call. The germline V gene has CDR1 GTSNPN and CDR2 SVGIG (reference sequence). The length of the CDR3 is 15 residues. V shed 0 bases and J shed 2 bases, with 11 bases lying between them. The CDR3 is CAWSVEGYAGNTIYF. The DNA for the CDR3 is TGTGCCTGGAGTGTGGAGGGATATGCTGGAAACACCATATATTTT.

The chain carries TRBV18 and TRBJ1-3; 8 bases are shared with TRBD1. The CDR3 is made up of 16 amino acids. CDR1 KGHSH and CDR2 LQKENI come from the germline V gene. V was pared by 3 bases and J by 5 bases, with 9 bases of the junction left unmatched. CDR3: CASSPPGTGLRNTIYF. Written as DNA, the CDR3 is TGTGCCAGCTCACCCCCTGGGACAGGCCTCAGAAACACCATATATTTT.

This chain joins TRBV7-8 and TRBJ2-3, with 13 nucleotides matching TRBD2. The ends lost 5 bases at V and 4 bases at J; junction bases unmatched: 6. The CDR3 is made up of 16 amino acids. From germline, CDR1 is SGHVS and CDR2 FQNEAQ. CDR3 nucleotides: TGTGCCAGCAGCCCTCGGACTAGCGGGGGCGCAGATACGCAGTATTTT. This gives the protein CASSPRTSGGADTQYF.

This chain uses TRBV24-1 with TRBJ2-7; maybe TRBD1 (5 bases). The germline gives CDR1 KGHDR, CDR2 SFDVKD. Trimming removed 0 bases from V and 1 base from J, with 9 bases in between. There are 15 residues in the CDR3. The CDR3, as DNA: TGTGCCACCAGTGATTTGGTGCAGGGTTCCTACGAGCAGTACTTC. This codes for CATSDLVQGSYEQYF.

The V and J genes are TRBV30 and TRBJ1-2, with TRBD1 identical over 9 bases. The V segment lost 2 bases and the J segment 4 bases; nucleotides outside the gene matches: 8. The CDR3 is 15 amino acids. Looked up from germline, CDR1 is GTSNPN and CDR2 is SVGIG (reference sequence). The CDR3 sequence is CAWSLTGGAGYGYTF. The CDR3 DNA reads TGTGCCTGGAGTCTAACAGGGGGCGCGGGCTATGGCTACACCTTC.

The chain is built from TRBV24-1 and TRBJ2-3; the match to TRBD1 covers 8 bases. J gave up 4 bases and V 8 bases, and 7 bases lay outside the gene matches. This CDR3 spans 14 amino acids. The germline CDR1 and CDR2 sequences are KGHDR and SFDVKD. In DNA form, the CDR3 reads TGTGCCACCACAGGGGGCGGAGACGCAGATACGCAGTATTTT. Protein sequence: CATTGGGDADTQYF.